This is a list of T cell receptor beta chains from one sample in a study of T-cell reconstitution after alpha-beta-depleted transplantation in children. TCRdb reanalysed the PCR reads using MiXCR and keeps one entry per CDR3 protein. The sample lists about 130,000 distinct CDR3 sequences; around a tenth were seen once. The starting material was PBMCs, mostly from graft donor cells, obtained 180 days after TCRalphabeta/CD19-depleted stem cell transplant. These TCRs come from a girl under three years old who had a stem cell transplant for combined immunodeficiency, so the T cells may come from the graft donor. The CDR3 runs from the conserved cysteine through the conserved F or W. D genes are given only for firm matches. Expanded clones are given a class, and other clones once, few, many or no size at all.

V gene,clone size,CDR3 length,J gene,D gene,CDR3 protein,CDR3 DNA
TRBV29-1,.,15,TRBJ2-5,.,CSVVEQLRGQETQYF,TGCAGCGTTGTGGAGCAGTTAAGAGGCCAGGAGACCCAGTACTTC
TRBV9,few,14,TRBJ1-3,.,CASSVQSRENTIYF,TGTGCCAGCAGCGTACAGAGCAGGGAAAACACCATATATTTT
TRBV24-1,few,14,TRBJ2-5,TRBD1,CATSDWTGVETQYF,TGTGCCACCAGTGATTGGACAGGGGTTGAGACCCAGTACTTC
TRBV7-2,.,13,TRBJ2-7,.,CASARGGSYEQYF,TGTGCCAGCGCCAGGGGAGGGTCCTACGAGCAGTACTTC
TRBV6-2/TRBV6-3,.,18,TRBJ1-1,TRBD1,CASSTTVDRSFMNTEAFF,TGTGCCAGCAGCACCACCGTGGACAGGTCGTTCATGAACACTGAAGCTTTCTTT
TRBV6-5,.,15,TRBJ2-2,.,CASSLLRRFTGELFF,TGTGCCAGCAGTTTACTCCGTCGGTTCACCGGGGAGCTGTTTTTT
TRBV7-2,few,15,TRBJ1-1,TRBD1,CASSVQGRENTEAFF,TGTGCCAGCAGCGTACAGGGGCGAGAGAACACTGAAGCTTTCTTT
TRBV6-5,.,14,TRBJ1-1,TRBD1,CASSFTDRVRKAFF,TGTGCCAGCAGTTTCACGGACAGGGTACGCAAAGCTTTCTTT
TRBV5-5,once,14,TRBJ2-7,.,CASDRGGRSYEQYF,TGTGCCAGCGACAGGGGCGGGAGGTCCTACGAGCAGTACTTC
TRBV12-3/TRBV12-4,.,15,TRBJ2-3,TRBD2,CASSVSGGGTDTQYF,TGTGCCAGCAGCGTAAGCGGGGGGGGCACAGATACGCAGTATTTT
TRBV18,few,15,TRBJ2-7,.,CASSLRPGVLNEQYF,TGTGCCAGCTCACTCCGACCTGGGGTTTTAAACGAGCAGTACTTC
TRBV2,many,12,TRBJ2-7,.,CASLRDTYEQYF,TGTGCCAGCCTCCGGGACACTTACGAGCAGTACTTC
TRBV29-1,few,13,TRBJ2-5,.,CSVENGRRETQYF,TGCAGCGTCGAAAACGGGAGAAGGGAGACCCAGTACTTC
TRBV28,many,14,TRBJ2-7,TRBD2,CASSFGLAAYEQYF,TGTGCCAGCAGTTTTGGACTAGCGGCCTACGAGCAGTACTTC
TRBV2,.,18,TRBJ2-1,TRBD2,CACSLVGKTSGTYNEQFF,TGTGCCTGCAGTTTAGTGGGAAAAACTAGCGGGACTTACAATGAGCAGTTCTTC
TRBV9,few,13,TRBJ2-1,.,CASSVGTSHEQFF,TGTGCCAGCAGCGTAGGAACAAGCCATGAGCAGTTCTTC
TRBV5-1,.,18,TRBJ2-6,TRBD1,CASSPGQGGLSGANVLTF,TGCGCCAGCAGCCCGGGACAGGGGGGATTATCTGGGGCCAACGTCCTGACTTTC
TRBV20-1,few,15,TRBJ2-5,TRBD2,CSAYKGTSGQETQYF,TGCAGTGCTTACAAGGGGACTAGCGGGCAAGAGACCCAGTACTTC
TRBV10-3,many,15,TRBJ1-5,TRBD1,CAISEAGGSNQPQHF,TGTGCCATCAGTGAAGCAGGGGGAAGCAATCAGCCCCAGCATTTT
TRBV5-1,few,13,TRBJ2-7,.,CASSSQTGYEQYF,TGCGCCAGCAGCTCGCAAACAGGTTACGAGCAGTACTTC
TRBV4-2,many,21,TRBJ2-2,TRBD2,CASSQGLAGTGLLRNTGELFF,TGTGCCAGCAGCCAAGGTCTAGCGGGTACCGGGCTACTAAGGAACACCGGGGAGCTGTTTTTT
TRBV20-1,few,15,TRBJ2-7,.,CSARRWQSSAYEQYF,TGCAGTGCCAGAAGGTGGCAGTCCTCTGCCTACGAGCAGTACTTC
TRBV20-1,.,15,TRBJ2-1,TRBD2,CSAPLAGGYYNEQFF,TGCAGTGCTCCCCTAGCGGGAGGATACTACAATGAGCAGTTCTTC
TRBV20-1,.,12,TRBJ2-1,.,CSVGSSYNEQFF,TGCAGTGTCGGGAGCTCCTACAATGAGCAGTTCTTC
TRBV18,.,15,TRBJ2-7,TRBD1,CASSLTRQGRNEQYF,TGTGCCAGCTCACTGACTCGACAGGGTAGAAACGAGCAGTACTTC
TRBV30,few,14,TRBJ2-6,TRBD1,CAWSTGVGANVLTF,TGTGCCTGGAGTACAGGGGTAGGGGCCAACGTCCTGACTTTC
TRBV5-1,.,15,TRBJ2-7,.,CASSLDRESTYEQYF,TGCGCCAGCAGCTTGGACAGGGAATCGACCTACGAGCAGTACTTC
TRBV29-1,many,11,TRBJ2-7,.,CSVTQNYEQYF,TGCAGCGTTACACAGAACTACGAGCAGTACTTC
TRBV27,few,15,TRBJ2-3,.,CASTRGAVDTDTQYF,TGTGCCAGCACCCGGGGGGCCGTTGACACAGATACGCAGTATTTT
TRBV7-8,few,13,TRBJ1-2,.,CASSSGDSYGYTF,TGTGCCAGCAGCTCTGGGGATAGCTATGGCTACACCTTC
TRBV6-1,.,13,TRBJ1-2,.,CASSIGGPYGYTF,TGTGCCAGCAGTATCGGAGGGCCCTATGGCTACACCTTC
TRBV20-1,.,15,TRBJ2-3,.,CSARHSYHLTDTQYF,TGCAGTGCTAGACATTCATATCACCTCACAGATACGCAGTATTTT
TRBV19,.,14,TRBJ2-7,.,CASSMYFGSYEQYF,TGTGCCAGTAGTATGTACTTTGGCTCCTACGAGCAGTACTTC
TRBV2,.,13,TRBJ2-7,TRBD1,CASSADRDRGQYF,TGTGCCAGCAGTGCAGACCGGGACAGGGGTCAGTACTTC
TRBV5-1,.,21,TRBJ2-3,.,CASSLELGTSFLYTSTDTQYF,TGCGCCAGCAGCTTGGAACTCGGGACCTCTTTCCTCTATACTAGCACAGATACGCAGTATTTT
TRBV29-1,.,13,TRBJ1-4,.,CSVYGTANEKLFF,TGCAGCGTTTATGGGACCGCAAATGAAAAACTGTTTTTT
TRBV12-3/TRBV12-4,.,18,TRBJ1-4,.,CASSLAARRGSTNEKLFF,TGTGCCAGCAGTTTAGCTGCCCGACGGGGCTCAACTAATGAAAAACTGTTTTTT
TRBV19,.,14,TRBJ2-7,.,CASSRWRGHYEQYF,TGTGCCAGTAGTAGGTGGAGGGGCCACTACGAGCAGTACTTC
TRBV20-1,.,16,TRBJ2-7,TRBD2,CSARGLAGGKTYEQYF,TGCAGTGCTAGAGGCCTAGCGGGAGGGAAGACCTACGAGCAGTACTTC
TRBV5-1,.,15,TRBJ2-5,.,CASSLGLGRQETQYF,TGCGCCAGCAGCTTGGGGCTCGGGCGTCAAGAGACCCAGTACTTC
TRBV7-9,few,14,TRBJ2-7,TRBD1,CASSLGTGMDEQYF,TGTGCCAGCAGCCTTGGGACAGGGATGGACGAGCAGTACTTC
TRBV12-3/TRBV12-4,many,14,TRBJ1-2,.,CASSFTGRGNGYTF,TGTGCCAGCAGTTTCACAGGGAGAGGTAATGGCTACACCTTC
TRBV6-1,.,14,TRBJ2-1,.,CASSARDLTNEQFF,TGTGCCAGCAGTGCCCGGGACCTCACCAATGAGCAGTTCTTC
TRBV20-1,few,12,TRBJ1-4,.,CSAEGGDEKLFF,TGCAGTGCTGAGGGTGGTGATGAAAAACTGTTTTTT
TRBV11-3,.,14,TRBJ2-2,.,CASSLEAVTGELFF,TGTGCCAGCAGCTTAGAGGCAGTTACCGGGGAGCTGTTTTTT
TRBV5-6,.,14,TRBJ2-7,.,CASTGRKYSYEQYF,TGTGCCAGCACGGGACGGAAGTACTCCTACGAGCAGTACTTC
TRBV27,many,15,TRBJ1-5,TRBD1,CASSPRTGINQPQHF,TGTGCCAGCAGTCCAAGGACAGGGATCAATCAGCCCCAGCATTTT
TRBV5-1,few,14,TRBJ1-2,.,CASSLSTSGDGYTF,TGCGCCAGCAGCTTGTCCACTTCGGGGGATGGCTACACCTTC